This T cell receptor beta chain was sequenced for a study of cytomegalovirus exposure and HLA in healthy donors. Study-wide points: It was 150 or so TCR beta chains that were listed as cytomegalovirus-associated.

Both 60 Vbeta primers and 13 Jbeta primers went into the PCR. Libraries were prepared by immunoSEQ multiplex PCR; TCRdb keeps only in-frame clonotypes and omits some of them. The sample holds some 89,000 clones, about three quarters seen once. The table lists this clone with a few counts. The antigen is not known. In germline, CDR1 is SGHNT, CDR2 YENEEA. Trimming left V 0 bases short and J 5 bases short, with 11 bases between. This CDR3 region has 14 residues. The chain couples TRBV11-3 to TRBJ2-7; TRBD1 might be the D (5 bases). The receptor's source is a man aged 60-69 years in good health and CMV-seronegative. Sample: PBMCs. This chain's CDR3 is CASSLDGAADEQYF. CDR3 sequence (DNA): TGTGCCAGCAGCTTAGATGGGGCGGCGGACGAGCAGTACTTC.